This T cell receptor (beta chain) stems from a study of T cell repertoires in cytomegalovirus infection. Study-level background: Shared public TCR beta signatures pointed to both CMV infection and a matching HLA type.

TCRdb re-analysed the reads in MiXCR, keeping a single row per CDR3 protein. The data contain about 890,000 distinct CDR3 sequences, roughly 31% of them singletons. This CDR3 has 13 amino acids. The trim removed 9 bases at V and 5 bases at J, leaving 9 bases unmatched. Per germline, CDR1 LNHDA and CDR2 SQIVND (reference sequence). As regards this clonotype: No antigen is known for it.

The input for sequencing was cultured CD8+ T cells from PBMCs, taken from culture after CMV antigen stimulation. This clonotype originated in a human donor in good health (CMV status not recorded). Some clones in this sample may be carry-over from other donors' samples. This chain connects TRBV19 to TRBJ2-7; 8 bases agree with TRBD2. The CDR3 nucleotides are TGTGCCAGCCACCGGGGGGGGAGCCACGAGCAGTACTTC. Translation: CASHRGGSHEQYF.